One sample yielded the 26 T cell receptor beta chains listed below, sequenced in a study of identical twins. TCRdb analysed the 5' RACE reads with MiXCR anew, one entry per CDR3 protein. The data contain some 1,700,000 distinct CDR3 sequences, about 30% of them seen just once; the ten biggest clones take up around 0.3%. Sequenced material: cord blood. Receptor source: a newborn girl in good health.

J is TRBJ2-2 and V is TRBV20-1, with TRBD2 identical over 7 bases. The CDR3 runs 13 residues. Looked up from germline, CDR1 is DFQATT and CDR2 is SNEGSKA (reference sequence). J lost 7 bases, V lost 3 bases, and 5 bases had no gene match. CDR3 protein: CSASGTKDGELFF. CDR3 nucleotides: TGCAGTGCTAGCGGGACTAAAGACGGGGAGCTGTTTTTT.

The chain recombines TRBV6-6 with TRBJ2-1, with D perhaps TRBD1 (5 bases). The germline gives CDR1 MNHNY, CDR2 SVGAGI (reference sequence). The CDR3 extends over 14 amino acids. V lost 2 bases, J lost 7 bases, and 12 bases lay in between. The CDR3 loop reads CASSYTGWTNEQFF. The CDR3 bases are TGTGCCAGCAGTTACACCGGGTGGACAAATGAGCAGTTCTTC.

CDR3 bases: TGTGCCAGCAGTTTAAGGCTAGTGTACAATGAGCAGTTCTTC. Encoded protein: CASSLRLVYNEQFF. The V and J genes are TRBV27 and TRBJ2-1; D is unclear. This CDR3 comprises 14 residues. Trimming left V 2 bases short and J 4 bases short, with 9 bases between. CDR1 MNHEY and CDR2 SMNVEV come from the germline V gene (reference sequence).

The genes are TRBV29-1 and TRBJ2-5, with a possible D match to TRBD1 (6 bases). The germline gives CDR1 SQVTM, CDR2 ANQGSEA. V gave up 5 bases and J gave up 0 bases, with 10 bases separating them. The CDR3 totals 13 residues. Here the CDR3 reads CSVLTGYQETQYF. In nucleotides, the CDR3 is TGCAGCGTTCTTACAGGGTACCAAGAGACCCAGTACTTC.

Only a few counts were recorded for this clonotype. The V call is TRBV5-1, the J call TRBJ2-5; 7 nucleotides match TRBD1. J lost 5 bases, V lost 3 bases, and 10 bases had no gene match. Germline values: CDR1 SGHRS, CDR2 YFSETQ. The CDR3 spans 15 residues. The CDR3, as DNA: TGCGCCAGCAGCTACGGGACAGCCAACGGGGAGACCCAGTACTTC. It specifies CASSYGTANGETQYF.

In its sample, this clonotype was seen a few times. CDR3 sequence reads: CASSPWAGSSVGTDTQYF. The CDR3 DNA reads TGTGCCAGCAGTCCATGGGCTGGATCTAGCGTCGGCACAGATACGCAGTATTTT. This chain joins TRBV27 and TRBJ2-3; maybe TRBD2 (6 bases). The CDR3 contains 18 residues. The V gene's germline CDR1 is MNHEY and CDR2 SMNVEV (reference sequence). The V end was cut by 5 bases, the J end by 1 base, with 22 bases between.

Only a few counts were recorded for this clonotype. V and J are TRBV24-1 and TRBJ2-5; tentative D call: TRBD2 (5 bases). Germline V gene sequence: CDR1 KGHDR, CDR2 SFDVKD. With 4 bases removed from V and 11 bases from J, the gap between germline ends came to 19 bases. The CDR3 runs 14 residues. CDR3 protein: CATSESGGSGKQYF. As DNA, the CDR3 is TGTGCCACCAGTGAGTCAGGTGGCTCCGGGAAGCAGTACTTC.

This clonotype was counted ten times or more. This rearrangement joins TRBV20-1 to TRBJ2-7, with D perhaps assigned TRBD1 or TRBD2 (6 bases each). V was pared by 3 bases and J by 4 bases, with 13 bases between. Germline loops: CDR1 DFQATT, CDR2 SNEGSKA (reference sequence). This CDR3 has 13 amino acids. The DNA for the CDR3 is TGCAGTGCTAGTACGGGGGCGCGATACGAGCAGTACTTC. Its translation: CSASTGARYEQYF.

At least ten counts were recorded for this clonotype. This chain links TRBV6-5 with TRBJ2-3; D ambiguous. CDR3 length: 13 amino acids. Trimming shortened V by 7 bases and J by 0 bases, and 8 bases separated the two germline ends. CDR1 is MNHEY and CDR2 is SVGAGI in the germline V gene. This chain's CDR3 is CASKHGSTDTQYF. The CDR3 DNA reads as TGTGCCAGCAAACATGGGAGCACAGATACGCAGTATTTT.

This clonotype was seen a few times. This sequence joins TRBV12-2 and TRBJ2-7; TRBD1, the D gene given by the table, was not confirmed from the DNA. TRBV12-2 counts as a pseudogene. CDR3 length: 17 amino acids. CDR3 residues: CASRLVRVVTSSYEQYF. CDR3 in DNA: TGTGCAAGTCGCTTAGTCAGGGTGGTGACATCTTCCTACGAGCAGTACTTC.

There are a few counts of this clonotype. This chain uses TRBV9 with TRBJ2-1, with 12 positions matching TRBD1. The V segment lost 3 bases and the J segment 2 bases; nucleotides outside the gene matches: 6. CDR1 and CDR2 (germline): SGDLS, YYNGEE. The CDR3 is 17 residues long. CDR3 residues: CASSEGTGGLPYNEQFF. In DNA form, the CDR3 reads TGTGCCAGCAGCGAGGGGACAGGGGGCTTACCCTACAATGAGCAGTTCTTC. Full variable domain (missing parts from reference TRBV9 and TRBJ2-1): DSGVTQTPKHLITATGQRVTLRCSPRSGDLSVYWYQQSLDQGLQFLIQYYNGEERAKGNILERFSAQQFPDLHSELNLSSLELGDSALYFCASSEGTGGLPYNEQFFGPGTRLTVL.

The chain uses TRBV28 and TRBJ2-2; no firm D call. Looked up from germline, CDR1 is MDHEN and CDR2 is SYDVKM. Trimming stripped 3 bases from V and 4 bases from J, with 12 bases between. This CDR3 is 15 amino acids long. CDR3 protein: CASSFPRTFTGELFF. As DNA, the CDR3 is TGTGCCAGCAGTTTCCCGCGCACCTTCACCGGGGAGCTGTTTTTT.

In the case of this clonotype: A read error may produce the germline difference seen at one junction end. The V and J genes are TRBV29-1 and TRBJ1-4; D remains ambiguous. The germline V gene encodes CDR1 SQVTM and CDR2 ANQGSEA. The length of the CDR3 is 11 residues. In DNA, the CDR3 is TGCGGCGTTCGACAAGATGAAAAACTGTTTTTT. It codes for CGVRQDEKLFF.

This clonotype was seen only a few times. The rearrangement links TRBV20-1 to TRBJ2-3, with 8 bases matching TRBD2. V dropped 3 bases and J dropped 0; count of bases not matched to a gene: 5. Germline values: CDR1 DFQATT, CDR2 SNEGSKA (reference sequence). CDR3 length equals 15 residues. The CDR3 DNA sequence: TGCAGTGCTAGGTCGCCTAGCGGGAGCACAGATACGCAGTATTTT. It translates to CSARSPSGSTDTQYF.

The sample holds many counts of this clonotype. The chain employs TRBV29-1 and TRBJ1-4; D uncertain. Germline V CDR1 and CDR2: SQVTM, ANQGSEA. The CDR3 contains 13 residues. V lost 6 bases and J lost 7, with 15 bases in between. The DNA of the CDR3 is TGCAGCGTCTCGGCCCGGGGTGTTGAAAAACTGTTTTTT. Translating it yields CSVSARGVEKLFF.

V gene TRBV20-1 combines with J gene TRBJ2-3, with D perhaps matching TRBD2 (6 bases). Trimming left V 5 bases short and J 2 bases short, with 14 bases between. This CDR3 is built from 14 residues. In germline, CDR1 is DFQATT, CDR2 SNEGSKA (reference sequence). The CDR3 DNA is TGCAGTGCTGGGCCGGGAGAATTCACAGATACGCAGTATTTT. It encodes CSAGPGEFTDTQYF.

The chain links TRBV28 to TRBJ2-7, with 9 bases lining up with TRBD1. The CDR3 runs 16 residues. V lost 6 bases to trimming and J lost 2 bases; unmatched junction nucleotides: 11. Germline V gene lookup returns CDR1 MDHEN and CDR2 SYDVKM. CDR3 protein: CASSRTPGTGTYEQYF. Here the CDR3 DNA reads TGTGCCAGCAGCCGTACACCCGGGACAGGGACCTACGAGCAGTACTTC.

The chain couples TRBV20-1 to TRBJ2-1; the D gene is possibly TRBD1 (6 bases). Trimming pared 1 base from V and 1 base from J, leaving 23 bases between. The CDR3 totals 19 residues. Germline V gene lookup returns CDR1 DFQATT and CDR2 SNEGSKA (reference sequence). The chain's CDR3 is CSARVTQGSELASYNEQFF. CDR3 nucleotides: TGCAGTGCTAGAGTTACCCAGGGGAGTGAGTTAGCGTCCTACAATGAGCAGTTCTTC.

This clonotype was counted between two and nine times. The chain couples TRBV7-9 to TRBJ1-5; D unresolved. The length of the CDR3 is 14 residues. Per germline, CDR1 SEHNR and CDR2 FQNEAQ (reference sequence). V was trimmed by 1 base and J by 3 bases, leaving 7 bases between them. CDR3 sequence (DNA): TGTGCCAGCAGCTTAGGCCAGGACAATCAGCCCCAGCATTTT. Protein sequence: CASSLGQDNQPQHF.

The V gene is TRBV12-3 or TRBV12-4, the J gene TRBJ2-1, with 9 nucleotides matching TRBD2. Unmatched junction bases numbered 10, after V lost 7 bases and J lost 3 bases. This CDR3 has 16 amino acids. CDR3 residues: CASTTSAGGYYNEQFF. In DNA, the CDR3 is TGTGCCAGCACCACCAGCGCGGGGGGGTACTACAATGAGCAGTTCTTC.

The J gene is TRBJ1-5, the V gene TRBV27; no definite D call. Germline-derived CDR1 and CDR2 are MNHEY and SMNVEV (reference sequence). The CDR3 covers 16 residues. V lost 5 bases, J lost 0 bases, and 14 bases lay in between. This chain's CDR3 is CASSASGRFSNQPQHF. The DNA of the CDR3 is TGTGCCAGCAGTGCATCAGGACGGTTTAGCAATCAGCCCCAGCATTTT.

A few counts support this clonotype. The chain recombines TRBV20-1 with TRBJ2-1; 7 nucleotides match TRBD2. Unmatched junction bases numbered 4, after V lost 1 base and J lost 1 base. Germline V CDR1 and CDR2: DFQATT, SNEGSKA (reference sequence). This CDR3 region has 15 residues. The CDR3 nucleotides read TGCAGTGCTAGAGCAGCGGGGACTTCCTACAATGAGCAGTTCTTC. Its protein is CSARAAGTSYNEQFF.

This chain joins TRBV6-5 and TRBJ2-5; tentative D call: TRBD2 (6 bases). V was clipped by 4 bases and J by 5 bases, with 20 bases between them. The germline V gene has CDR1 MNHEY and CDR2 SVGAGI. CDR3 length: 16 residues. The CDR3: CASSFIRPGEVETQYF. The CDR3 DNA sequence: TGTGCCAGCAGTTTCATTCGCCCGGGAGAAGTCGAGACCCAGTACTTC.

This chain links TRBV10-2 with TRBJ1-2, with 7 nucleotides matching TRBD1. V dropped 5 bases and J dropped 11; count of bases not matched to a gene: 5. Germline V gives CDR1 WSHSY, CDR2 SAAADI. The CDR3 is made up of 11 amino acids. The CDR3 DNA reads as TGCGCCAGCAGTCCCGGGACAGTTTACACCTTC. Protein sequence: CASSPGTVYTF.

The table lists this clonotype with a few counts. The chain's CDR3 is CASSDPSTGGIEKLFF. CDR3 nucleotides: TGTGCCAGCAGTGATCCATCGACAGGGGGGATTGAAAAACTGTTTTTT. The V call is TRBV25-1, the J call TRBJ1-4, with 9 bases matching TRBD1. This CDR3 contains 16 residues. With 3 bases clipped from V and 7 bases from J, the junction kept 9 bases outside the gene matches. In germline, CDR1 is MGHDK, CDR2 SYGVNS. Based on the CDR3 plus reference TRBV25-1 and TRBJ1-4, the full variable domain is EADIYQTPRYLVIGTGKKITLECSQTMGHDKMYWYQQDPGMELHLIHYSYGVNSTEKGDLSSESTVSRIRTEHFPLTLESARPSHTSQYLCASSDPSTGGIEKLFFGSGTQLSVL.

V is TRBV12-3 or TRBV12-4 and J is TRBJ2-7; 8 positions agree with TRBD2. This CDR3 spans 14 amino acids. J gave up 4 bases and V 4 bases, and 6 bases lay outside the gene matches. Here the CDR3 DNA reads TGTGCCAGCAGTTCCGGGACTAGACCTTACGAGCAGTACTTC. Protein: CASSSGTRPYEQYF.